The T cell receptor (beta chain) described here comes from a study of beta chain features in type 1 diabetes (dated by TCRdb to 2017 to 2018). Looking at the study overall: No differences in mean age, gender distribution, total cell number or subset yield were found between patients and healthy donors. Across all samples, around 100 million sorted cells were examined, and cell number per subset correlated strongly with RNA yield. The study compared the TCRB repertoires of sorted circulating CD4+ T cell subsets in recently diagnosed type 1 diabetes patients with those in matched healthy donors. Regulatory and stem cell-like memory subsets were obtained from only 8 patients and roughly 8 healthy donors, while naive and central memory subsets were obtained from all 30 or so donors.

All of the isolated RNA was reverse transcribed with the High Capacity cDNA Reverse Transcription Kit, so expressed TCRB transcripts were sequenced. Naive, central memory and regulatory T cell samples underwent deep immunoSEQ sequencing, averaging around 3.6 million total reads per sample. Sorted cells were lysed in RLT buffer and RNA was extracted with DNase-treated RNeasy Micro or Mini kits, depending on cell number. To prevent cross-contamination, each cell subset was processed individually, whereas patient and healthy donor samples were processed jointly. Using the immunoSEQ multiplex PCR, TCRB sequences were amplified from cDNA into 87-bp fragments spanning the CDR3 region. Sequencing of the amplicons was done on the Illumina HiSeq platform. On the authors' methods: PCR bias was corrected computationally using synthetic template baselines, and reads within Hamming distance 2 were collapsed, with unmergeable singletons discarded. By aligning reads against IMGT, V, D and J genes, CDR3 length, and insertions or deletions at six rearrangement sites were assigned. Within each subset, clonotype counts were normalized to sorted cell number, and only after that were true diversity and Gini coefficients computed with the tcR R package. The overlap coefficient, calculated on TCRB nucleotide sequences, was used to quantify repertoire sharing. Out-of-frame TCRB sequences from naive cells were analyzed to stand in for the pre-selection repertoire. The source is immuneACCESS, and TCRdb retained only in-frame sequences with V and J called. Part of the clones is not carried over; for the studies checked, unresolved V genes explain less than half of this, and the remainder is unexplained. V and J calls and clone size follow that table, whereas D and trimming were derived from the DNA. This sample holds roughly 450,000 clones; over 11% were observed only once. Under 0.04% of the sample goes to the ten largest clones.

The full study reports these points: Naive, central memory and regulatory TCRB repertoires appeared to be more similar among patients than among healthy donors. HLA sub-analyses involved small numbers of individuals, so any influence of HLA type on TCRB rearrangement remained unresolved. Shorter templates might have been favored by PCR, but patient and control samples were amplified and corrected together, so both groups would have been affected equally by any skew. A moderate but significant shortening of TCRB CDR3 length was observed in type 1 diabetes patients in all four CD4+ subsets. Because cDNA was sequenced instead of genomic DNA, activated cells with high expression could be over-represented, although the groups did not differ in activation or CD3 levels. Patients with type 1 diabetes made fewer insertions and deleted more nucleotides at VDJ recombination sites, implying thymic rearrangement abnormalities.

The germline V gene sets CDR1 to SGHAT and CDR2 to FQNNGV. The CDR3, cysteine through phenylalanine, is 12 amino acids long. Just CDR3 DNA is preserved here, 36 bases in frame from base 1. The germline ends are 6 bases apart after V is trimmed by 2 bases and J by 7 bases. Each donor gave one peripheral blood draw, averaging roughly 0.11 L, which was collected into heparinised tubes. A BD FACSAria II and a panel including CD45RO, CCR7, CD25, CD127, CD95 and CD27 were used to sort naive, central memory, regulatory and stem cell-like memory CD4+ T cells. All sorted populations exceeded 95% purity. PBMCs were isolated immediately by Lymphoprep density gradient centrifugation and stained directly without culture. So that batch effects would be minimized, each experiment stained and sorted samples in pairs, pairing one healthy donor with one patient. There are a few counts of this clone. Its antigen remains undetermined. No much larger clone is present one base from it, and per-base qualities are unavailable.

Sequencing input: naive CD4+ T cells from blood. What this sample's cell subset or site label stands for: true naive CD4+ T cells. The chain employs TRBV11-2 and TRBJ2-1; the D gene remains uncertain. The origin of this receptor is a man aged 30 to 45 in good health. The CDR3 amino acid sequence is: CASSLLWNEQFF. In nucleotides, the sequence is TGTGCCAGCAGCTTATTATGGAATGAGCAGTTCTTC. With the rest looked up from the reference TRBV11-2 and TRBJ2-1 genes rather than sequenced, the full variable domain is EAGVAQSPRYKIIEKRQSVAFWCNPISGHATLYWYQQILGQGPKLLIQFQNNGVVDDSQLPKDRFSAERLKGVDSTLKIQPAKLEDSAVYLCASSLLWNEQFFGPGTRLTVL.